This TCR beta chain was captured in a study of PD-1 blockade in classical Hodgkin lymphoma. Relapses following autologous stem cell transplantation were seen in all patients, with brentuximab vedotin exposure varying. Classification of best responses gave complete response, partial response or progressive disease. Germline values: CDR1 SGDLS, CDR2 YYNGEE. Trimming removed 3 bases from V and 3 bases from J; junction bases left unmatched: 9. The CDR3 has 17 residues. This table comes from immunoSEQ multiplex PCR, and its TCRdb copy is limited to in-frame clones, with some not included. Of 55,000 to 75,000 clones in the sample, 85% to 95% are singletons; the top ten hold roughly 8%.

This sequence was found in a human donor with classical Hodgkin lymphoma. Specimen: peripheral blood mononuclear cells (PBMCs), collected at baseline. The chain employs TRBV9 and TRBJ2-1; 10 bases line up with TRBD2. The CDR3 DNA is TGTGCCAGCAGCGCTAGCCTAGCGGGAGAGAGCTACAATGAGCAGTTCTTC. This sequence encodes CASSASLAGESYNEQFF.